This T cell receptor beta chain originates from a study of T cells after yellow fever vaccination. General observations from the study: Although most clonotypes did not, a small share appeared in both CD4 and CD8 compartments. Reappearance after the booster was observed for most primary-vaccination clones (about 96% CD4, about 91% CD8). High-abundance clonotypes from the bulk population could contaminate FACS-sorted repertoires.

The sample holds many counts of this clonotype. Antigen specificity is unknown. V trimming: 5 bases; J trimming: 4 bases; junction bases outside the gene matches: 7. This CDR3 is 14 amino acids long. Germline V CDR1 and CDR2: SGHTA, FQGNSA. Production of TCR cDNA was by 5'RACE template switching, which also added a universal primer site and UMIs. TCRdb re-called the 5' RACE reads with MiXCR, one entry per CDR3 protein. This sample carries 65,000 to 70,000 distinct CDR3 sequences, 5% to 6.5% of them seen once, and the ten largest clones take roughly 2%. V usage is TRBV7-2 and J usage is TRBJ1-2; 7 bases are a match to TRBD1. This material consisted of CD4+ T cells sorted from PBMCs, taken roughly 14 days after the first yellow fever vaccination. The receptor comes from a young man who received the YFV17D yellow fever vaccine. The DNA of the CDR3 is TGTGCCAGCAGCCCTACAGGGGCCCTCTATGGCTACACCTTC. Protein: CASSPTGALYGYTF.